This TCR beta chain was identified in a study of blood T cell repertoires in COVID-19. On the study more broadly: PBMCs, B-cell-depleted T cells, or T cells were the source of the cDNA or gDNA that made up the material.

Those enrolled, adults aged 18 to 89 years, came from about two dozen US areas. Allocation to cohorts depended on clinical history reported by the participants. Among Cohort 3 donors, those recovered had two negative PCRs, clearance, or symptom resolution. This CDR3 spans 14 amino acids. Germline loops: CDR1 SGHNT, CDR2 YENEEA. The V and J ends lost 5 bases and 5 bases, in that order; junction bases with no gene match: 8. The protocol was immunoSEQ multiplex PCR, while the TCRdb copy is restricted to in-frame clones and leaves out a portion. The sample contains about 410,000 clones, about 92% of which appear only once.

V gene TRBV11-3 combines with J gene TRBJ1-2; 7 positions agree with TRBD1. The sequenced sample consisted of PBMCs or T cells enriched from blood (not recorded which). The sequence was collected from a man between 18 and 35 years old who had recovered from COVID-19. CDR3 sequence reads: CASSPPGQLYGYTF. CDR3 DNA: TGTGCCAGCAGCCCCCCGGGACAGCTTTATGGCTACACCTTC.